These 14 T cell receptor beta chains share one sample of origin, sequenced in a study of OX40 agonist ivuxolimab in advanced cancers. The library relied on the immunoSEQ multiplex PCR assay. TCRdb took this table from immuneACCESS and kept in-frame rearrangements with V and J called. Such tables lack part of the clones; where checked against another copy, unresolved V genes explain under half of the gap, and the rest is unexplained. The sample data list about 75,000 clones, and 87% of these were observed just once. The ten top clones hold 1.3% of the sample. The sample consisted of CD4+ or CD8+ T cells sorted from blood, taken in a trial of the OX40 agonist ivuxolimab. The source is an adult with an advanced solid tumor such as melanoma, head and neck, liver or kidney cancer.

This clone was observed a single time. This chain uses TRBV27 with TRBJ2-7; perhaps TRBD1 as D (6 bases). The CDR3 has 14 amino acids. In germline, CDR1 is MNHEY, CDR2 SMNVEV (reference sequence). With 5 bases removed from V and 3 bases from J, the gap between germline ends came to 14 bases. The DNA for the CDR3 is TGTGCCAGCAGTGCCAGGGGAAGAGGCTACGAGCAGTACTTC. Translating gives CASSARGRGYEQYF.

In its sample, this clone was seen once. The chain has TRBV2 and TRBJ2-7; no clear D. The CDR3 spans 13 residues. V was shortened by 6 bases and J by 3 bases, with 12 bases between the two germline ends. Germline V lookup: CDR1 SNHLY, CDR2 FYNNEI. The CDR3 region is CASRPGSSYEQYF. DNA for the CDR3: TGTGCCAGCAGGCCCGGGTCCAGCTACGAGCAGTACTTC.

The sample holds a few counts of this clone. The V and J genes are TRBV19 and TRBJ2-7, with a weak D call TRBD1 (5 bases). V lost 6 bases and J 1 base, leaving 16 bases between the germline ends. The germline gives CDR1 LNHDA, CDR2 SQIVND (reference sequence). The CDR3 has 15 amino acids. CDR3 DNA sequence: TGTGCCAGTAGCCTTCCTTCTGCAGGGTCCTACGAGCAGTACTTC. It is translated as CASSLPSAGSYEQYF. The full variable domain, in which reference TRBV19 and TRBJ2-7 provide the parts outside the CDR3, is DGGITQSPKYLFRKEGQNVTLSCEQNLNHDAMYWYRQDPGQGLRLIYYSQIVNDFQKGDIAEGYSVSREKKESFPLTVTSAQKNPTAFYLCASSLPSAGSYEQYFGPGTRLTVT.

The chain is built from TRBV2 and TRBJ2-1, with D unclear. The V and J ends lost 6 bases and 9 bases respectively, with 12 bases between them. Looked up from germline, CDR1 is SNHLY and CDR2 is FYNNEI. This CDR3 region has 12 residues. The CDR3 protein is CASRGSSTEQFF. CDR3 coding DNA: TGTGCCAGCAGGGGATCCAGCACTGAGCAGTTCTTC. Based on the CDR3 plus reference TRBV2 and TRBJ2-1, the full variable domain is EPEVTQTPSHQVTQMGQEVILRCVPISNHLYFYWYRQILGQKVEFLVSFYNNEISEKSEIFDDQFSVERPDGSNFTLKIRSTKLEDSAMYFCASRGSSTEQFFGPGTRLTVL.

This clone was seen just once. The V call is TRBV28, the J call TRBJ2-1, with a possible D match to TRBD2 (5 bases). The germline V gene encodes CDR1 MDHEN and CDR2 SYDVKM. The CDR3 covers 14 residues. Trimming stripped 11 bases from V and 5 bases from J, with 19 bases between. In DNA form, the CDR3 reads TGTGCCGGCCGGAAGGGAGCAACGCACAATGAGCAGTTCTTC. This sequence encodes CAGRKGATHNEQFF. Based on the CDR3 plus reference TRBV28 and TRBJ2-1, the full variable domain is DVKVTQSSRYLVKRTGEKVFLECVQDMDHENMFWYRQDPGLGLRLIYFSYDVKMKEKGDIPEGYSVSREKKERFSLILESASTNQTSMYLCAGRKGATHNEQFFGPGTRLTVL.

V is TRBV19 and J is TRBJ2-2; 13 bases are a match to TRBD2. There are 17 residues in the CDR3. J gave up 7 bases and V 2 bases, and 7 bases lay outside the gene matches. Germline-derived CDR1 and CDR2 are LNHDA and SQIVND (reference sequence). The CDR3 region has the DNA TGTGCCAGTAGTATAAGGGGACTAGCGGGATTAGGCGGGGAGCTGTTTTTT. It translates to CASSIRGLAGLGGELFF.

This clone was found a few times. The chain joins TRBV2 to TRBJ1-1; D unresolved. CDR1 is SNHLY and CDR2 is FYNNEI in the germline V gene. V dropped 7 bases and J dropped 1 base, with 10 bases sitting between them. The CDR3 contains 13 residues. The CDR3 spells CASKAGSNTEAFF. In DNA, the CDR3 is TGTGCCAGCAAGGCGGGCTCGAACACTGAAGCTTTCTTT.

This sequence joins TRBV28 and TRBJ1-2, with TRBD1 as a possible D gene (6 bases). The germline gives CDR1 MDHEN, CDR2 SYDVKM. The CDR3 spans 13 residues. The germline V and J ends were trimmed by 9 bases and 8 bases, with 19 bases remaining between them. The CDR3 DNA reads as TGTGCCAGTCAGGCGGGGGGCGCGTGGGGCTACACCTTC. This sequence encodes CASQAGGAWGYTF.

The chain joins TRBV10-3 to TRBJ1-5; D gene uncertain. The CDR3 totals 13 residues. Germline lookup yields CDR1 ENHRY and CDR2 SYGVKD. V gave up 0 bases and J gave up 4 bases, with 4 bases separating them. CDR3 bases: TGTGCCATCAGTGAGTCGGAGAATCAGCCCCAGCATTTT. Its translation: CAISESENQPQHF.

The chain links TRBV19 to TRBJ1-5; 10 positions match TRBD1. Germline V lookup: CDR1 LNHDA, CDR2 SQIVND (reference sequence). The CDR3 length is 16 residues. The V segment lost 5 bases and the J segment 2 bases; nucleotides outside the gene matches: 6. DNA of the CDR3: TGTGCCAGTAGTGGACGGACAGGGGGAGGCAATCAGCCCCAGCATTTT. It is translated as CASSGRTGGGNQPQHF. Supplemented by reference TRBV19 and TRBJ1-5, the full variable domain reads DGGITQSPKYLFRKEGQNVTLSCEQNLNHDAMYWYRQDPGQGLRLIYYSQIVNDFQKGDIAEGYSVSREKKESFPLTVTSAQKNPTAFYLCASSGRTGGGNQPQHFGDGTRLSIL.

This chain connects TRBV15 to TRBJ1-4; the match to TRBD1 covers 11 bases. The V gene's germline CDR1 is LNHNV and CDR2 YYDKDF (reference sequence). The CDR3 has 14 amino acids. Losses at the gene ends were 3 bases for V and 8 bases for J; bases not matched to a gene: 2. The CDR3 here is CATSRDRGPEKLFF. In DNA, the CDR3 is TGTGCCACCAGCAGGGACAGGGGGCCGGAAAAACTGTTTTTT.

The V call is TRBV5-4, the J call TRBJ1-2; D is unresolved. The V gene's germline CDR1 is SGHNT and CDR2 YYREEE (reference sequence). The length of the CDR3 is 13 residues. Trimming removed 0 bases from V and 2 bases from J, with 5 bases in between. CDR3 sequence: CASSLDANYGYTF. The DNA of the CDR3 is TGTGCCAGCAGCTTGGACGCAAACTATGGCTACACCTTC. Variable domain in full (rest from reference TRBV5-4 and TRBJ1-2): ETGVTQSPTHLIKTRGQQVTLRCSSQSGHNTVSWYQQALGQGPQFIFQYYREEENGRGNFPPRFSGLQFPNYSSELNVNALELDDSALYLCASSLDANYGYTFGSGTRLTVV.

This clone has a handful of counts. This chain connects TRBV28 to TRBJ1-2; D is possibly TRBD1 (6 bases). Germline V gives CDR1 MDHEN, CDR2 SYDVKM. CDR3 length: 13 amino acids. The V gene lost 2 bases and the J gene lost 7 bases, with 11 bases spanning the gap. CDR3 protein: CASSLKGVGGYTF. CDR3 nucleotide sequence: TGTGCCAGCAGTTTAAAGGGGGTAGGTGGCTACACCTTC.

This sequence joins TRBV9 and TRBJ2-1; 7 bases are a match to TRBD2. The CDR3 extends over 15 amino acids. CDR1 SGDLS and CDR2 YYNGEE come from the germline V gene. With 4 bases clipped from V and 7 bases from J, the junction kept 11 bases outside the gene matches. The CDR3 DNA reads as TGTGCCAGCAGCCTCCCCGGCGGGAGTAAGAATGAGCAGTTCTTC. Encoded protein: CASSLPGGSKNEQFF.